This TCR beta chain was recorded in a study of shared clonotypes between healthy human individuals (dated by TCRdb to 2020 to 2021). For the study in its entirety: The cohort included three men and a couple of women between 18 and 49 years of age. Blood TCR repertoires of five healthy adults were deeply sequenced to estimate repertoire size and the extent of clonotype sharing between individuals. Libraries were prepared and TCR repertoires were sequenced by different laboratories using diverse techniques, in order to increase sequencing depth and limit assay-specific biases. For each donor, three plates each were used for CD4 naive and CD4 memory, two plates were used for CD8 naive, and one plate was used for CD8 memory. Each donor's leukapheresis produced roughly between roughly 0.9 and 9 billion PBMCs.

Using the deep immunoSEQ assay, TCR CDR3 regions were amplified from genomic DNA by multiplex PCR. For each cell subset, the extracted genomic DNA was distributed evenly across all wells of several immunoSEQ 96-well plates, and each plate served as one replicate. For sorted subsets, around 0.2 ug of genomic DNA, equivalent to some 33,000 T cell genomes, went into each replicate PCR. The purified libraries were quantified using a Qubit 3.0 fluorometer, sized with a Bioanalyzer 2100, and then quantified again using the KAPA Library Quantification kit. Each immunoSEQ 96-well plate was sequenced on its own single-read 150-cycle Illumina NextSeq 550 flow cell. Per the source publication's procedure: Because the immunoSEQ output included only junctional sequences and no quality scores, the filtering could not be the same as the filtering used for full-length reads. Sequences were annotated with PyIR, a Python wrapper for IgBLAST v1.9, and V/J genes and CDR3 were assigned using IMGT germline references. Reads were removed for weak V/J assignments (E-value above 1e-6), missing CDR3, stop codons, out-of-frame junctions, or ambiguous translated residues. V3J clonotypes were defined as sequences sharing an identical inferred V gene, J gene, and CDR3 amino acid sequence. Percentage overlap between repertoires was calculated by dividing the number of shared unique clonotypes by the size of the smaller repertoire. Repertoire richness was assessed with RTK rarefaction, the Chao1 estimator, and Recon v2.1 estimates of unobserved clonotypes. Generation probabilities for all TCRbeta clonotypes obtained by the gDNA method from four donors were computed using OLGA. TCRdb re-hosts the immuneACCESS table, in-frame sequences only. Its copies lack some clones; in the studies checked, an unresolved V gene accounts for under half of them, and the cause for the rest is not known. The V and J calls and clone size were taken over from that table, and D and trimming were inferred from the DNA. The sample yields a few million clones; more than 85% were counted once. In total, the top ten clones hold 0.39% of the sample.

As for this clone: The clone's antigen remains unknown. Base qualities are not at hand, and no much larger clone is one base apart.

The CDR3 sequence holds 15 residues, the cysteine and phenylalanine included. The entry retains the CDR3 DNA only, 45 bases that are in frame from base 1. Deletion took 3 bases off V and 0 bases off J, with a span of 9 bases between the germline ends. The germline V gene specifies MGHDK as CDR1 and SYGVNS as CDR2. Healthy HIV-negative adults with no recently reported acute infections or vaccinations were included as donors. Every donor was a Caucasian adult living in Nashville, Tennessee, USA. CD4+ T cells were enriched by magnetic negative selection, after which naive cells were positively selected on CD45RA and the negative fraction was taken as the memory subset. Blood was collected by leukapheresis, and PBMCs were isolated by Ficoll-Histopaque density gradient centrifugation and then cryopreserved in liquid nitrogen vapor phase. Purity and quantity of every magnetically sorted T cell population were checked by analytical flow cytometry. From each sorted fraction, genomic DNA was isolated and quantified by UV absorbance on a Nanodrop 2000c.

The investigation overall reported the following: Sharing across a few donors was observed for around 5% of naive CD4, over 3% of naive CD8, roughly 2.4% of memory CD4, and roughly 0.4% of memory CD8 clonotypes. Only blood was sampled, and tissue TCR repertoires likely differ from those in blood. Incomplete sequencing was indicated by rarefaction of sorted-subset datasets, despite the large sequencing depth. The small number of donors limited the genetic and exposure-history diversity represented. Pairwise subsampling led to the expectation that sequencing depth would affect the degree of clonotype sharing among donors. Naive subsets generally had larger estimated clonotype richness than memory subsets. Higher generation probabilities were observed for clonotypes shared by all four sorted-subset donors than for non-shared clonotypes.

The sample comprised naive CD4+ T cells from PBMCs. In the paper's terms, the cell subset or site label means: CD45RA+ positively selected. This receptor was identified in a man between 18 and 35 years old in good health. Some clones in this sample may be carry-over from other donors' samples. Recombination linked TRBV25-1 to TRBJ1-5, with the D gene uncertain. The DNA sequence follows: TGTGCCAGCAGTGAGGCCGGCGATAGCAATCAGCCCCAGCATTTT. Translated, it gives CASSEAGDSNQPQHF.